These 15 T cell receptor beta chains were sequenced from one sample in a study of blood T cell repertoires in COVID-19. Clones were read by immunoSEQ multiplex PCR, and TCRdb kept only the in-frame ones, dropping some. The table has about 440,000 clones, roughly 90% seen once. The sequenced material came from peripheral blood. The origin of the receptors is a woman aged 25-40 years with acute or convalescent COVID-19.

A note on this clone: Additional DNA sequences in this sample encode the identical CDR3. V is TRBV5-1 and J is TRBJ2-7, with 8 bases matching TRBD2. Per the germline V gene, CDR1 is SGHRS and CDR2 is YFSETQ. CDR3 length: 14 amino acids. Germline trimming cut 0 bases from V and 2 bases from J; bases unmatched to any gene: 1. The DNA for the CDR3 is TGCGCCAGCAGCTTGGCCGGGGGGGCCTACGAGCAGTACTTC. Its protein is CASSLAGGAYEQYF.

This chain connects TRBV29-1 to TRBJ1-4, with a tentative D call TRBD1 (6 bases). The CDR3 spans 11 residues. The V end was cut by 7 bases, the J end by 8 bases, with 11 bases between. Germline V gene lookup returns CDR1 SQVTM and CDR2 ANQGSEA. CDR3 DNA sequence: TGCAGCGCTGATACAGGGGAAAAACTGTTTTTT. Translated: CSADTGEKLFF.

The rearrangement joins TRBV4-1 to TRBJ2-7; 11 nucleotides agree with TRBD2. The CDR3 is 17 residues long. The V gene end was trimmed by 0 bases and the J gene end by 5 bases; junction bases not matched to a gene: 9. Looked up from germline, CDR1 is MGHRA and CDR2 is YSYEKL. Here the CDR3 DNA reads TGCGCCAGCAGCCAAGAAGGCCGACTAGCGGGGCCCCACGAGCAGTACTTC. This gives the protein CASSQEGRLAGPHEQYF.

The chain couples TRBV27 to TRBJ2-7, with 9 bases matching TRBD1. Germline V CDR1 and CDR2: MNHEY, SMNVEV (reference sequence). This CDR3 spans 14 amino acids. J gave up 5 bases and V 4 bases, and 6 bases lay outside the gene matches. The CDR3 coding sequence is TGTGCCAGCAGTTCGACAGGGGGATCGAACGAGCAGTACTTC. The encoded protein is CASSSTGGSNEQYF.

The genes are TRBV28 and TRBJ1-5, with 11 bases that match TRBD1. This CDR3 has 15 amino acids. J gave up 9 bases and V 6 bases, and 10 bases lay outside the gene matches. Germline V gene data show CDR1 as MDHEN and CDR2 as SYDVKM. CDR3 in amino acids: CASRLIGQGAGPQHF. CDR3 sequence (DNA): TGTGCCAGCAGGCTAATCGGACAGGGGGCTGGGCCCCAGCATTTT.

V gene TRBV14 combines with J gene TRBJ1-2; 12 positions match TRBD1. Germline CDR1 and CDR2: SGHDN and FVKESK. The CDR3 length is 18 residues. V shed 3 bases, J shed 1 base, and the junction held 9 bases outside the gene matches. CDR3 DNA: TGTGCCAGCAGCCATGGACCGGGACAGGGGGCGAATAACTATGGCTACACCTTC. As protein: CASSHGPGQGANNYGYTF.

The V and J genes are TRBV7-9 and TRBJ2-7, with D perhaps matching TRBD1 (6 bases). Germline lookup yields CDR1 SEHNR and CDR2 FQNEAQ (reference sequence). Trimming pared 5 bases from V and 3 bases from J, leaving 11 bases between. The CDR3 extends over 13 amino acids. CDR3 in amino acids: CASSTRQDYEQYF. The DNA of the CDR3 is TGTGCCAGCAGCACCCGACAGGACTACGAGCAGTACTTC.

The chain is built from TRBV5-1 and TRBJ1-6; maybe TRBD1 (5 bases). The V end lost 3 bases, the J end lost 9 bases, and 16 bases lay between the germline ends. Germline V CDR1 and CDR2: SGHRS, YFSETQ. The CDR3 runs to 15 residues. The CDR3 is CASSSGVPGGSPLHF. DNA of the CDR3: TGCGCCAGCAGCTCGGGGGTCCCGGGGGGTTCACCCCTCCACTTT.

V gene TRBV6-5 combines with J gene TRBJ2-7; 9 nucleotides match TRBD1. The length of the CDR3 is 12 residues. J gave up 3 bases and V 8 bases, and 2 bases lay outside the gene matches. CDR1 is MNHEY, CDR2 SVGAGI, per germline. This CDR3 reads CASGTGIYEQYF. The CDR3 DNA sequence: TGTGCCAGCGGGACAGGGATCTACGAGCAGTACTTC.

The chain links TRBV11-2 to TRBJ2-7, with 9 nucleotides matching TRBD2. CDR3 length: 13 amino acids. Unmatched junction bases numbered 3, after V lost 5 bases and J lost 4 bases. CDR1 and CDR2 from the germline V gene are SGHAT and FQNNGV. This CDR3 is CASSGLAPYEQYF. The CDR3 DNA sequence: TGTGCCAGCAGCGGACTAGCGCCTTACGAGCAGTACTTC.

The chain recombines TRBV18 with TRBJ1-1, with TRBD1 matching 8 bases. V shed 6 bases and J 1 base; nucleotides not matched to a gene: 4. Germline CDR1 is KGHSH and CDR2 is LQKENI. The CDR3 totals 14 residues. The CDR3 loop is CASSEGTGNTEAFF. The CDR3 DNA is TGTGCCAGCTCGGAAGGGACAGGGAACACTGAAGCTTTCTTT.

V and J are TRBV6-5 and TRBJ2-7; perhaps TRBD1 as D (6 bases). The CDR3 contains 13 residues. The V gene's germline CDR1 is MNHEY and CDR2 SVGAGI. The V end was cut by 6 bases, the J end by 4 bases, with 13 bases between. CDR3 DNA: TGTGCCAGCAGCTCCGGGACACCATACGAGCAGTACTTC. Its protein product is CASSSGTPYEQYF.

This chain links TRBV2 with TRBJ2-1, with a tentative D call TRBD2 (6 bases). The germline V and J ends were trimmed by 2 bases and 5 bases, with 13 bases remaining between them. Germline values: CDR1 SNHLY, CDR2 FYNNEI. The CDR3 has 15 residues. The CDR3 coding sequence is TGTGCCAGCAGTGAAAGGCGGCTAGCGAACAATGAGCAGTTCTTC. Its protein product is CASSERRLANNEQFF.

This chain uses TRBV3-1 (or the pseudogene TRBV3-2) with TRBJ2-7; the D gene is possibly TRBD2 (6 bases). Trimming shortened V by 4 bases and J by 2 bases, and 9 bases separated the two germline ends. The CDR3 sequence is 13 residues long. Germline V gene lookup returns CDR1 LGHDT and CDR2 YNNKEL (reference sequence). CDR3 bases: TGTGCCAGCAGCCTCCGGGGGACCTACGAGCAGTACTTC. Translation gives CASSLRGTYEQYF.

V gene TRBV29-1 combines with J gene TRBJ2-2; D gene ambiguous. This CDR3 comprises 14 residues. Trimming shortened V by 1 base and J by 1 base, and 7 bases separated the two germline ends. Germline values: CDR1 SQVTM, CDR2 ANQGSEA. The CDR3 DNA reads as TGCAGCGTTGAAGTTCCCATGAACACCGGGGAGCTGTTTTTT. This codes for CSVEVPMNTGELFF.